A selection of T cell receptor beta chains follows, all from one sample in a study of T cell responses to AZD1222 COVID-19 vaccine. The table came from immunoSEQ multiplex PCR; TCRdb's copy has only in-frame clones and leaves some out. The sample has 90,000 to 110,000 clones, nearly 90% seen once. This material consisted of peripheral blood, taken on day 0 of AZD1222 vaccination. All receptors derive from an adult in good health. CDR3s include the opening cysteine and the closing phenylalanine or tryptophan. Each record gives: J gene, clone size, V gene, D gene, CDR3 protein, CDR3 DNA. A D gene is named only where the DNA matches it firmly. Clone size is given for some rows only: seen once, a few or many times, or a class if the clone is expanded.

J: TRBJ2-1; size: -; V: TRBV20-1; D: -; CDR3: CSARLGREQFF; DNA: TGCAGTGCTAGATTGGGGCGCGAGCAGTTCTTC
J: TRBJ2-5; size: -; V: TRBV11-3; D: -; CDR3: CASSLDWRMEETQYF; DNA: TGTGCCAGCAGCTTAGATTGGAGGATGGAGGAGACCCAGTACTTC
J: TRBJ2-5; size: -; V: TRBV11-2; D: -; CDR3: CASSLGGRVETQYF; DNA: TGTGCCAGCAGCTTAGGGGGCCGGGTAGAGACCCAGTACTTC
J: TRBJ1-5; size: -; V: TRBV9; D: -; CDR3: CASSVGGAGNQPQHF; DNA: TGTGCCAGCAGCGTCGGGGGCGCAGGGAATCAGCCCCAGCATTTT
J: TRBJ1-2; size: -; V: TRBV9; D: TRBD1; CDR3: CASSATGAYGYTF; DNA: TGTGCCAGCAGCGCGACAGGGGCCTATGGCTACACCTTC
J: TRBJ1-3; size: -; V: TRBV7-2; D: -; CDR3: CASSEVLGRGNTIYF; DNA: TGTGCCAGCAGCGAGGTTTTGGGGCGAGGAAACACCATATATTTT
J: TRBJ1-2; size: -; V: TRBV3-1/TRBV3-2; D: TRBD1; CDR3: CASSQVTGGAGGYGYTF; DNA: TGTGCCAGCAGCCAAGTGACAGGGGGCGCCGGTGGCTATGGCTACACCTTC
J: TRBJ1-5; size: -; V: TRBV6-1; D: TRBD1; CDR3: CASSESVPGQGLRRQPQHF; DNA: TGTGCCAGCAGTGAGTCGGTACCGGGACAGGGGCTCCGACGGCAGCCCCAGCATTTT
J: TRBJ2-5; size: -; V: TRBV9; D: TRBD2; CDR3: CASSGGTSGGSQETQYF; DNA: TGTGCCAGCAGCGGAGGGACTAGCGGGGGTTCACAAGAGACCCAGTACTTC
J: TRBJ1-4; size: -; V: TRBV6-1; D: -; CDR3: CASSEWGTNEKLFF; DNA: TGTGCCAGCAGTGAGTGGGGTACTAATGAAAAACTGTTTTTT
J: TRBJ1-1; size: once; V: TRBV6-2/TRBV6-3; D: -; CDR3: CASSQTRNTEAFF; DNA: TGTGCCAGCAGCCAGACCAGGAACACTGAAGCTTTCTTT
J: TRBJ1-1; size: -; V: TRBV9; D: TRBD1; CDR3: CASSSTLPGQGGGEAFF; DNA: TGTGCCAGCAGCTCCACCCTCCCCGGTCAGGGGGGGGGTGAAGCTTTCTTT
J: TRBJ2-2; size: -; V: TRBV25-1; D: TRBD2; CDR3: CASRPGGFANTGELFF; DNA: TGTGCCAGCAGACCCGGGGGGTTCGCGAACACCGGGGAGCTGTTTTTT
J: TRBJ2-1; size: once; V: TRBV27; D: TRBD2; CDR3: CASSRLAGGHNEQFF; DNA: TGTGCCAGCAGTCGACTAGCGGGAGGACACAATGAGCAGTTCTTC
J: TRBJ1-5; size: -; V: TRBV7-2; D: -; CDR3: CASSLAFGGNQPQHF; DNA: TGTGCCAGCAGCTTAGCGTTCGGGGGCAATCAGCCCCAGCATTTT
J: TRBJ2-4; size: -; V: TRBV10-3; D: -; CDR3: CAISEPSGVGAKNIQYF; DNA: TGTGCCATCAGTGAGCCGTCAGGGGTAGGGGCCAAAAACATTCAGTACTTC
J: TRBJ2-2; size: -; V: TRBV9; D: TRBD1; CDR3: CASSVWDRAYAGELFF; DNA: TGTGCCAGCAGCGTCTGGGACAGGGCATATGCCGGGGAGCTGTTTTTT
J: TRBJ1-5; size: -; V: TRBV18; D: -; CDR3: CASSATWDNSIRPQHF; DNA: TGTGCCAGCTCAGCTACCTGGGACAACAGTATCAGGCCCCAGCATTTT
J: TRBJ2-2; size: -; V: TRBV5-1; D: TRBD2; CDR3: CASSRIAGYTGELFF; DNA: TGCGCCAGCAGCAGAATAGCGGGTTACACCGGGGAGCTGTTTTTT
J: TRBJ1-2; size: -; V: TRBV24-1; D: -; CDR3: CATSEGTENYGYTF; DNA: TGTGCCACCAGTGAAGGGACGGAGAACTATGGCTACACCTTC
J: TRBJ2-3; size: -; V: TRBV6-2/TRBV6-3; D: -; CDR3: CASSYKADTQYF; DNA: TGTGCCAGCAGCTATAAAGCAGATACGCAGTATTTT
J: TRBJ1-6; size: -; V: TRBV5-1; D: -; CDR3: CASSLTGKGNSPLHF; DNA: TGCGCCAGCAGCTTGACAGGGAAGGGTAATTCACCCCTCCACTTT
J: TRBJ2-5; size: -; V: TRBV6-2/TRBV6-3; D: -; CDR3: CASSPARVATQYF; DNA: TGTGCCAGCAGTCCGGCCCGGGTCGCGACCCAGTACTTC
J: TRBJ1-3; size: -; V: TRBV7-3; D: -; CDR3: CASSLGPQKGWGNTIYF; DNA: TGTGCCAGCAGCTTAGGGCCCCAAAAGGGGTGGGGAAACACCATATATTTT
J: TRBJ1-2; size: -; V: TRBV5-6; D: -; CDR3: CASSLAAGVYGYTF; DNA: TGTGCCAGCAGCTTGGCGGCAGGGGTCTATGGCTACACCTTC
J: TRBJ2-1; size: -; V: TRBV7-3; D: -; CDR3: CASSLFNGPYNEQFF; DNA: TGTGCCAGCAGCTTATTTAACGGACCTTACAATGAGCAGTTCTTC
J: TRBJ2-7; size: once; V: TRBV5-1; D: -; CDR3: CASSLGLTSSYEQYF; DNA: TGCGCCAGCAGCTTGGGCTTGACATCTTCCTACGAGCAGTACTTC
J: TRBJ2-5; size: -; V: TRBV4-2; D: -; CDR3: CASSQVGGTQETQYF; DNA: TGTGCCAGCAGCCAAGTCGGGGGGACACAAGAGACCCAGTACTTC
J: TRBJ2-3; size: few; V: TRBV5-8; D: -; CDR3: CASSLLDLGGTDTQYF; DNA: TGTGCCAGCAGCTTGTTGGACCTGGGGGGCACAGATACGCAGTATTTT